The 3 T cell receptor beta chains reported below all come from one sample, sequenced in a study of CD8+ T cells in alopecia areata. The sequencing template was cDNA reverse transcribed from extracted RNA. TCRdb's copy holds only in-frame clones and misses some; the assay was immunoSEQ multiplex PCR. The data show about 120,000 clones, with 53% seen just once and 0.46% held by the top ten. Specified treatment: oral pan-JAK inhibitor, 5-10 mg twice daily. Sequenced here: CD4+ T cells sorted from blood, sampled at week 4, from a patient treated with tofacitinib. The receptors here all came from a human donor with alopecia areata.

The chain combines TRBV15 with TRBJ1-1, with no clear D. This CDR3 region has 14 residues. Trimming left V 2 bases short and J 8 bases short, with 15 bases between. Looked up from germline, CDR1 is LNHNV and CDR2 is YYDKDF (reference sequence). This CDR3 is CATSRQRYGGEAFF. In DNA, the CDR3 is TGTGCCACCAGCAGACAGAGATATGGAGGGGAAGCTTTCTTT.

The J gene is TRBJ1-6, the V gene TRBV4-2; unclear D gene. Germline lookup yields CDR1 LGHNA and CDR2 YNFKEQ. With 2 bases removed from V and 4 bases from J, the gap between germline ends came to 3 bases. The CDR3 spans 13 residues. The CDR3 nucleotides read TGTGCCAGCAGCCAACAGTATAATTCACCCCTCCACTTT. It is translated as CASSQQYNSPLHF.

This clone was seen a few times. This sequence joins TRBV29-1 and TRBJ2-3; 7 nucleotides match TRBD2. The CDR3 length is 12 residues. Germline V CDR1 and CDR2: SQVTM, ANQGSEA. The V gene end was trimmed by 4 bases and the J gene end by 4 bases; junction bases not matched to a gene: 2. CDR3 region: CSVALAADTQYF. CDR3 DNA sequence: TGCAGCGTTGCCCTAGCGGCAGATACGCAGTATTTT.